The clone carrying this TCR beta chain was recorded at least ten times. As to time point: newly diagnosed GD, antithyroid drugs for less than 3 months. TCR sequences were obtained from RNA taken from PBMCs. The patients included were those that came from an endocrinology department in Xi'an, China. The TCR beta library used iRepertoire HTBI primers with Arm-PCR amplification of CDR3. TCRdb reprocessed the multiplex PCR reads via MiXCR and lists one record per CDR3 protein. Among 350,000 to 550,000 distinct CDR3 sequences, less than 20% were seen once, and the ten largest hold 20% to 25%. These data are taken from a study of regulatory T cells in long-lasting Graves disease. The V end lost 5 bases, the J end lost 6 bases, and 15 bases lay between the germline ends. The CDR3 extends over 14 amino acids. This sample was shared with a second study, whose subject was T cells in Graves' hyperthyroidism and ophthalmopathy.

Sequenced material: peripheral blood mononuclear cells (PBMCs), taken at new diagnosis, from a patient treated with antithyroid drugs. This receptor was taken from a woman between 18 and 29 years old with Graves disease. The rearrangement uses TRBV12-3 or TRBV12-4 and TRBJ2-3; D is unresolved. The CDR3 DNA sequence: TGTGCCAGCAGTACCGCGGCGTTTTGGGATACGCAGTATTTT. Protein: CASSTAAFWDTQYF.